This TCR beta chain was retrieved from a study of blood T cell repertoires in COVID-19. In the study overall: Sites in the United States, Italy and Spain provided acute and convalescent COVID-19 samples. T cells, B-cell-depleted T cells, or PBMCs supplied cDNA or gDNA.

V lost 6 bases to trimming and J lost 7 bases, with 16 bases between them. CDR1 and CDR2 from the germline V gene are MNHEY and SMNVEV (reference sequence). The length of the CDR3 is 14 residues. Seattle's cohort entered during active infection and was followed longitudinally. In the authors' workflow: Reference gene primer amplification gave nucleated cell count estimates. Data came from immunoSEQ multiplex PCR; TCRdb stores just in-frame clones and leaves some out. The V and J calls and clone size are taken from that table; D and trimming were inferred from the DNA. The data hold around 220,000 clones, with 82% observed a single time.

This chain joins TRBV27 and TRBJ1-5, with D unresolved. Sequencing input: peripheral blood. This sequence originates from a woman aged 80 or over with COVID-19, enrolled during active disease. CDR3 sequence (DNA): TGTGCCAGCAGCCCCCCCGGCGGGCGGCAGCCCCAGCATTTT. This gives the protein CASSPPGGRQPQHF.